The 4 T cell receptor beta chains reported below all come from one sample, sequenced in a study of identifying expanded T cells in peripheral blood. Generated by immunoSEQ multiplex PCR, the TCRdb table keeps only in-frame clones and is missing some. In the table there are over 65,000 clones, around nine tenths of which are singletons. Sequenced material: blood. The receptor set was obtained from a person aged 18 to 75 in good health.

The CDR3 spells CASGLAHGYTF. The CDR3 nucleotides read TGTGCCAGTGGGCTCGCTCATGGCTACACCTTC. The rearrangement uses TRBV19 and TRBJ1-2; D gene uncertain. The CDR3 is made up of 11 amino acids. Germline V gives CDR1 LNHDA, CDR2 SQIVND (reference sequence). Trimming pared 8 bases from V and 6 bases from J, leaving 10 bases between.

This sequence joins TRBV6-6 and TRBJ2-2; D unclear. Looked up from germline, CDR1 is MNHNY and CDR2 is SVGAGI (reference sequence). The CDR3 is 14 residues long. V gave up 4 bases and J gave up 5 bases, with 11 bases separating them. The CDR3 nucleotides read TGTGCCAGCAGTTTCAAAACAGAGACCGGGGAGCTGTTTTTT. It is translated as CASSFKTETGELFF.

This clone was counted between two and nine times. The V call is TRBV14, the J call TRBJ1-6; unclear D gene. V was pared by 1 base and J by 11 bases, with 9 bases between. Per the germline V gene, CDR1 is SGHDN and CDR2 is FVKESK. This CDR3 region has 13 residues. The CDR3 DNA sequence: TGTGCCAGCAGCCAAGGGAAGGTAGCACCCCTCCACTTT. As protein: CASSQGKVAPLHF.

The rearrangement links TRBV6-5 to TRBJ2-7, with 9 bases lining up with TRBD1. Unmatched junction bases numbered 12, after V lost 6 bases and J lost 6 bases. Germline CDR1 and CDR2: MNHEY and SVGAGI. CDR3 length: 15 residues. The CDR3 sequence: CASRLPGQGSREQYF. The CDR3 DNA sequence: TGTGCCAGCAGACTCCCGGGACAGGGTTCTCGCGAGCAGTACTTC.